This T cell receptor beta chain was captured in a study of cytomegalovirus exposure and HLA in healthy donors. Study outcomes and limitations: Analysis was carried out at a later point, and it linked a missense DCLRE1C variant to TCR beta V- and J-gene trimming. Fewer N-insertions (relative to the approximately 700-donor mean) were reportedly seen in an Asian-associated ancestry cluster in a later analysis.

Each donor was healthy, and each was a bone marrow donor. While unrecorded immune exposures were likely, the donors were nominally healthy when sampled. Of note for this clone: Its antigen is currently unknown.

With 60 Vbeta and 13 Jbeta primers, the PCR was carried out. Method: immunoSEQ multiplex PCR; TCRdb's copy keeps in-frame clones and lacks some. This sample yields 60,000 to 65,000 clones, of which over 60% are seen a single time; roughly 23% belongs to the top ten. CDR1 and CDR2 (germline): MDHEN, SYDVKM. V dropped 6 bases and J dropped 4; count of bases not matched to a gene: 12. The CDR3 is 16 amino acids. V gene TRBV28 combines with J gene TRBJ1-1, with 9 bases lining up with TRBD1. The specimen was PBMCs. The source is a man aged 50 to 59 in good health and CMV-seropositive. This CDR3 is CASRPAVDRGRTEAFF. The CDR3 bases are TGTGCCAGCAGACCCGCAGTGGACAGGGGTCGCACTGAAGCTTTCTTT. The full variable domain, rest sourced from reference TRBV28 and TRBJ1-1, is DVKVTQSSRYLVKRTGEKVFLECVQDMDHENMFWYRQDPGLGLRLIYFSYDVKMKEKGDIPEGYSVSREKKERFSLILESASTNQTSMYLCASRPAVDRGRTEAFFGQGTRLTVV.